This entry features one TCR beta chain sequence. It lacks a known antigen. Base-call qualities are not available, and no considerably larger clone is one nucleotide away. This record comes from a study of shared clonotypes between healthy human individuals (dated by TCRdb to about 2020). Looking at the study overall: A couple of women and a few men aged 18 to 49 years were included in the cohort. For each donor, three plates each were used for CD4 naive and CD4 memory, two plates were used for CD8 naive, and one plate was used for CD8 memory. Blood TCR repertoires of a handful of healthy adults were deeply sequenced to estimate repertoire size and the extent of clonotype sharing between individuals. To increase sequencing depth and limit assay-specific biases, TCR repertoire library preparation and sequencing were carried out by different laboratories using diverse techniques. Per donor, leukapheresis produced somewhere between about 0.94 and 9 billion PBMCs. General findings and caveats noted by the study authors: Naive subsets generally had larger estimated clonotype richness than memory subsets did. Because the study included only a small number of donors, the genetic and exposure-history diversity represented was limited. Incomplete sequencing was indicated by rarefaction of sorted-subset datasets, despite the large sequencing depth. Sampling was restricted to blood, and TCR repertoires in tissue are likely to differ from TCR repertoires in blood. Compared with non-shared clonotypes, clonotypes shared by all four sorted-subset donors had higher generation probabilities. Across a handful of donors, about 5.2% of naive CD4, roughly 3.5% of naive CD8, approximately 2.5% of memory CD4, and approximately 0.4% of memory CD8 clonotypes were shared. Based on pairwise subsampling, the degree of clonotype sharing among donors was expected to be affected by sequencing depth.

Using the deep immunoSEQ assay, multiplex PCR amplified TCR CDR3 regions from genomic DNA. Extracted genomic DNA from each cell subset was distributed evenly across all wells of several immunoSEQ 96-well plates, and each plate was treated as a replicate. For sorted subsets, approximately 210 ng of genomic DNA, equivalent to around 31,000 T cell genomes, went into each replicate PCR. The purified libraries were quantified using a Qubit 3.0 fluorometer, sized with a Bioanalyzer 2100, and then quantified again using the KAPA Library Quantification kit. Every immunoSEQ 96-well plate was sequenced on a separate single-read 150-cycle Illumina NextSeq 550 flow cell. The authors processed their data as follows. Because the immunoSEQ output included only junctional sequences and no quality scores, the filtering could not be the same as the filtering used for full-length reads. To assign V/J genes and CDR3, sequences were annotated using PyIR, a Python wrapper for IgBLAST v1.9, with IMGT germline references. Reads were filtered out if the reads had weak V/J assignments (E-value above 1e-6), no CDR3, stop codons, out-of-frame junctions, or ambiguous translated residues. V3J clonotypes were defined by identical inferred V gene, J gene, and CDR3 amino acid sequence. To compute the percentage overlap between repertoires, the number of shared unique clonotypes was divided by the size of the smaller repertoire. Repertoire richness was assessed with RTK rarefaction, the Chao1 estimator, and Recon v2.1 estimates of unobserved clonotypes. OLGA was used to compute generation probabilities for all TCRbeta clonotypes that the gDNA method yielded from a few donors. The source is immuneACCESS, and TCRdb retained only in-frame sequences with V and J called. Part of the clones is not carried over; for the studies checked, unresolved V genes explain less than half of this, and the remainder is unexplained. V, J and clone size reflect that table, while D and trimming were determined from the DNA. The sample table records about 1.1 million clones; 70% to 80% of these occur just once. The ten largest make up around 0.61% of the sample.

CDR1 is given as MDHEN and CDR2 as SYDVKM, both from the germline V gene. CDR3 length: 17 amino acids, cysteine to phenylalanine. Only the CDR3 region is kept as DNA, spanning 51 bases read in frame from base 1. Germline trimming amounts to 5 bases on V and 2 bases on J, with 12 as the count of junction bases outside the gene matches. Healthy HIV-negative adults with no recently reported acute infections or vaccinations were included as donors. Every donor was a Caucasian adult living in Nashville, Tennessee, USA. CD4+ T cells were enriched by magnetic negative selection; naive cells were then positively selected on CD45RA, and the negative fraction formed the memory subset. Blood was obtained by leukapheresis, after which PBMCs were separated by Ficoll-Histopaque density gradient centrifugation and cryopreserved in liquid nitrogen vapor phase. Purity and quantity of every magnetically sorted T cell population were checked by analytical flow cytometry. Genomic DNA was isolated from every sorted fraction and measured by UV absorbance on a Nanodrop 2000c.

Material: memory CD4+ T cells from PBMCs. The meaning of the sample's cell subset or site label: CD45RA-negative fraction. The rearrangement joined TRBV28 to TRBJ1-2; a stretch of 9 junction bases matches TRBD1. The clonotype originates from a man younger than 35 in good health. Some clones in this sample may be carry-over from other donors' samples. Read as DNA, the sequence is TGTGCCAGCAGTCTACTCCCGGGACAGGGACCCAACTATGGCTACACCTTC. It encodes CASSLLPGQGPNYGYTF.